The clone carrying this T cell receptor (beta chain) is medium-sized by share. Its antigen is not identified. V lost 5 bases to trimming and J lost 4 bases; unmatched junction nucleotides: 6. The CDR3 contains 16 residues. The germline V gene encodes CDR1 SGHVS and CDR2 FNYEAQ. The data belong to a study of immune evolution from preneoplasia to lung adenocarcinoma. General study results and limits: From normal lung to invasive adenocarcinoma, top clone frequencies appeared to decrease. Normal lung had highest clonality; later lesions appeared denser, more diverse.

Clones were read by immunoSEQ multiplex PCR, and TCRdb kept only the in-frame ones, dropping some. The sample contains about 8,200 clones, around 82% of which appear only once. Patients had resection in Japan or China between about 2014 and 2018. H&E slides confirmed each diagnosis, reviewed by two pathologists independently. This TCR was recovered from a person aged 70 to 85 with lung adenocarcinoma. V gene TRBV7-6 combines with J gene TRBJ2-3, with 13 bases lining up with TRBD2. The sequenced sample was FFPE adjacent normal lung tissue. In nucleotides, the CDR3 is TGTGCCAGCAGCGCACGGACTAGCGGGAGATCAGATACGCAGTATTTT. Protein product: CASSARTSGRSDTQYF.